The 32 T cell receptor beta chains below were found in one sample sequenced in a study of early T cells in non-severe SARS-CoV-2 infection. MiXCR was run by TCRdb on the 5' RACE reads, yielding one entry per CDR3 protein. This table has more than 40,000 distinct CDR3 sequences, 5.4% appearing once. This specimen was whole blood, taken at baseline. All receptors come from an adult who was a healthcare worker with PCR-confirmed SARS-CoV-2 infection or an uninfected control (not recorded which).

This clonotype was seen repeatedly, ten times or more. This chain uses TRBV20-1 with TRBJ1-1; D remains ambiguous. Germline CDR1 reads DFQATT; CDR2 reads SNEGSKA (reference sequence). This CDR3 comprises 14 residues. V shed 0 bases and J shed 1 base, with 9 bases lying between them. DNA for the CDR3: TGCAGTGCTAGAGAAGTTAAGAGGAACACTGAAGCTTTCTTT. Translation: CSAREVKRNTEAFF.

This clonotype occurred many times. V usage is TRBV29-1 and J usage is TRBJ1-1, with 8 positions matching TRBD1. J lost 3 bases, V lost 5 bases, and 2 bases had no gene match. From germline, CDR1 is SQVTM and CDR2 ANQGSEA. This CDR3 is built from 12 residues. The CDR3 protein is CSVQGADTEAFF. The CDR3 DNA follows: TGCAGCGTTCAGGGGGCGGACACTGAAGCTTTCTTT.

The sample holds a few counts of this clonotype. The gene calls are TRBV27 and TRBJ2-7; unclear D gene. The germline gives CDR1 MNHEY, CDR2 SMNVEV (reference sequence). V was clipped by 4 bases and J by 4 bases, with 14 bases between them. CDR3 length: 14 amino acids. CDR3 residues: CASSYRPDSYEQYF. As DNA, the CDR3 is TGTGCCAGCAGTTACCGACCAGACTCGTACGAGCAGTACTTC.

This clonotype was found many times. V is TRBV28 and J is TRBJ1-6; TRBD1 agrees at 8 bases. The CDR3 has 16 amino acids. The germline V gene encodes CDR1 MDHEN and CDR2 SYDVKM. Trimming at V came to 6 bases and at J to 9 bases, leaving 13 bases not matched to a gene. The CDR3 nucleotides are TGTGCCAGCAGCCTGGCAGGGGGCTCGGGGAGTTCACCCCTCCACTTT. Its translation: CASSLAGGSGSSPLHF.

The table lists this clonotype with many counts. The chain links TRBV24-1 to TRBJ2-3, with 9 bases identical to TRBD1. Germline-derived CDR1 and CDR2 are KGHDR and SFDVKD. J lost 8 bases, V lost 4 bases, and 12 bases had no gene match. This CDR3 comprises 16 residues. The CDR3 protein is CATSDPSGQGMSTQYF. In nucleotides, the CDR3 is TGTGCCACCAGTGACCCTTCGGGACAGGGTATGAGTACGCAGTATTTT.

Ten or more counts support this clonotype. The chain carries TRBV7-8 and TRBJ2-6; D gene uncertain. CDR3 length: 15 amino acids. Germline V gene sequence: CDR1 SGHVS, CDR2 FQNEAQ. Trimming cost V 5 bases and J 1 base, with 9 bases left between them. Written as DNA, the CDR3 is TGTGCCAGCAGCCCCCGCGATTCTGGGGCCAACGTCCTGACTTTC. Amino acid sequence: CASSPRDSGANVLTF.

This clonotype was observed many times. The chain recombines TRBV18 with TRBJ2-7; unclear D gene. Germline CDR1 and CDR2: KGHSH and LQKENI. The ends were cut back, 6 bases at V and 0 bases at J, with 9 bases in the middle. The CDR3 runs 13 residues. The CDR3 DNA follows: TGTGCCAGCTCTTCAACCAGCTCCTACGAGCAGTACTTC. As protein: CASSSTSSYEQYF.

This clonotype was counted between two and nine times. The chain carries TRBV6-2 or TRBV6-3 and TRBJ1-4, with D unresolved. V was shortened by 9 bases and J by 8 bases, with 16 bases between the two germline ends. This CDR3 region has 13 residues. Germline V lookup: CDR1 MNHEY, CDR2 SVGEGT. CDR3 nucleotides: TGTGCCAGTAGACCGACTGTGAAGGAAAAACTGTTTTTT. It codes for CASRPTVKEKLFF.

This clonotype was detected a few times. The CDR3 DNA is TGTGCCGCGGGGGCGGGGATAGAGACCCAGTACTTC. Amino acid sequence: CAAGAGIETQYF. The V and J genes are TRBV28 and TRBJ2-5, with D possibly being TRBD2 (7 bases). This CDR3 has 12 residues. Germline V gives CDR1 MDHEN, CDR2 SYDVKM. V was pared by 11 bases and J by 4 bases, with 14 bases between.

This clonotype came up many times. The CDR3 DNA is TGTGCCAGCAGTTTAAACAGGAGGGGTAATAGCAATCAGCCCCAGCATTTT. Amino acids: CASSLNRRGNSNQPQHF. This sequence joins TRBV28 and TRBJ1-5, with D perhaps matching TRBD1 (5 bases). Per germline, CDR1 MDHEN and CDR2 SYDVKM. Trimming removed 2 bases from V and 0 bases from J, with 14 bases in between. The CDR3 extends over 17 amino acids.

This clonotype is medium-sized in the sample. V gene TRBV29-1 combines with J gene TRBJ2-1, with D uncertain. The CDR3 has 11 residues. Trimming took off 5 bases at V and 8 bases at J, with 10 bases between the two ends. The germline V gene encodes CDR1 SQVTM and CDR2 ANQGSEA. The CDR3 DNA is TGCAGCGTTTCTACGGTCGATGAGCAGTTCTTC. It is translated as CSVSTVDEQFF.

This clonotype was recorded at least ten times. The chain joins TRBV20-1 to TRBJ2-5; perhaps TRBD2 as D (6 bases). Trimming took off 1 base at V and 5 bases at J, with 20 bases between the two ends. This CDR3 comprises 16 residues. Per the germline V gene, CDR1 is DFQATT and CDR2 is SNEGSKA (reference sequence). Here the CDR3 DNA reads TGCAGTGCTAGAGTCCCGGCTAGCGTTTTGGGTGAGACCCAGTACTTC. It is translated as CSARVPASVLGETQYF.

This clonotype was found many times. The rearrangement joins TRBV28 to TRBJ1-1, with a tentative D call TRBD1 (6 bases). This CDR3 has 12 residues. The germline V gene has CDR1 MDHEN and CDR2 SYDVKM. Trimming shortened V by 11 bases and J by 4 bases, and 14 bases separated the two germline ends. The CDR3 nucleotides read TGTGCCTGCCGAACAGGGAGCACTGAAGCTTTCTTT. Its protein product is CACRTGSTEAFF.

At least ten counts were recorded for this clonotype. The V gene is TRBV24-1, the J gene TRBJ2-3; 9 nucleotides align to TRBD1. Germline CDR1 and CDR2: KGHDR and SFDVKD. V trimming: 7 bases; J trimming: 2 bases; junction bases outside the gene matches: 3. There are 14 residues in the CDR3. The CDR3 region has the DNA TGTGCCACCAGCAGGACAGGGGACACAGATACGCAGTATTTT. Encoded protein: CATSRTGDTDTQYF.

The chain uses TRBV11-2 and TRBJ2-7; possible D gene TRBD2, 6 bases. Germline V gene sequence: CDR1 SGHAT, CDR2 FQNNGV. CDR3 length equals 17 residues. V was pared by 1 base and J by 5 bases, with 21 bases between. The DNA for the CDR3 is TGTGCCAGCAGCTTAGGGTCAGTGGGACTGGGGGAGGACGAGCAGTACTTC. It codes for CASSLGSVGLGEDEQYF. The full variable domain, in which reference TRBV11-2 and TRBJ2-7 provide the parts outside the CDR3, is EAGVAQSPRYKIIEKRQSVAFWCNPISGHATLYWYQQILGQGPKLLIQFQNNGVVDDSQLPKDRFSAERLKGVDSTLKIQPAKLEDSAVYLCASSLGSVGLGEDEQYFGPGTRLTVT.

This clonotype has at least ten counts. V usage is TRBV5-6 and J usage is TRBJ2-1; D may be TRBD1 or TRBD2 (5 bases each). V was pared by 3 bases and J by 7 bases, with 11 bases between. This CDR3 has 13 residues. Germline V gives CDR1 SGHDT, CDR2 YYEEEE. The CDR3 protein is CASSWDPQNEQFF. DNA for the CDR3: TGTGCCAGCAGCTGGGACCCCCAGAATGAGCAGTTCTTC.

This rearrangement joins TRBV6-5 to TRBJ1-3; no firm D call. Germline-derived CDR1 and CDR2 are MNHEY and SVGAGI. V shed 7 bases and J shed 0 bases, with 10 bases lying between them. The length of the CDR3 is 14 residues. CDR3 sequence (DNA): TGTGCCAGCACCGAGGATAACTCTGGAAACACCATATATTTT. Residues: CASTEDNSGNTIYF.

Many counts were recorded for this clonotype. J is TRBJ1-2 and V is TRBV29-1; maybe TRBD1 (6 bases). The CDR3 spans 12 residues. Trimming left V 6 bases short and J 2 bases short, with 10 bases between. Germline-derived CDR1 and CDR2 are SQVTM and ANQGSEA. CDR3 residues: CSVLQGNYGYTF. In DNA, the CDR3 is TGCAGCGTACTACAGGGAAACTATGGCTACACCTTC. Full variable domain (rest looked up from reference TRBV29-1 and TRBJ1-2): SAVISQKPSRDICQRGTSLTIQCQVDSQVTMMFWYRQQPGQSLTLIATANQGSEATYESGFVIDKFPISRPNLTFSTLTVSNMSPEDSSIYLCSVLQGNYGYTFGSGTRLTVV.

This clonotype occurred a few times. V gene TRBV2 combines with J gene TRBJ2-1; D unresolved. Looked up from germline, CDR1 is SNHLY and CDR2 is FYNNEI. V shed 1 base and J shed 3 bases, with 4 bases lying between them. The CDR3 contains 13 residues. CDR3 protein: CASSEGLYNEQFF. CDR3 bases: TGTGCCAGCAGTGAAGGTCTCTACAATGAGCAGTTCTTC.

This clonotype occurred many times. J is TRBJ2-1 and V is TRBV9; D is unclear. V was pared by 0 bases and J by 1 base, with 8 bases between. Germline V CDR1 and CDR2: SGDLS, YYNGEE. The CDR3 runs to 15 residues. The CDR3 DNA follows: TGTGCCAGCAGCGTAGATACCAGTTCCTACAATGAGCAGTTCTTC. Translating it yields CASSVDTSSYNEQFF.

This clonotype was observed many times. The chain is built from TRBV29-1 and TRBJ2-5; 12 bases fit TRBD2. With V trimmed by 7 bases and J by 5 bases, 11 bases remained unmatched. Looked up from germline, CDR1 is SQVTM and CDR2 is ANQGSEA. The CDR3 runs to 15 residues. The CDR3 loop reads CSAAGLAGRDETQYF. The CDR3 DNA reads TGCAGCGCCGCGGGACTAGCGGGCCGCGACGAGACCCAGTACTTC. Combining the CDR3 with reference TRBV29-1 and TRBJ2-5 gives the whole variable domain SAVISQKPSRDICQRGTSLTIQCQVDSQVTMMFWYRQQPGQSLTLIATANQGSEATYESGFVIDKFPISRPNLTFSTLTVSNMSPEDSSIYLCSAAGLAGRDETQYFGPGTRLLVL.

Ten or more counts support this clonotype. CDR3 residues: CASSEWAPDAGTEQYF. Here the CDR3 DNA reads TGTGCCAGCAGTGAATGGGCTCCGGACGCAGGGACCGAGCAGTACTTC. The V call is TRBV25-1, the J call TRBJ2-7, with D possibly being TRBD1 or TRBD2 (5 bases each). The CDR3 has 16 residues. In germline, CDR1 is MGHDK, CDR2 SYGVNS. Trimming took off 1 base at V and 6 bases at J, with 19 bases between the two ends.

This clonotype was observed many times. CDR3 coding DNA: TGTGCCATCAGCGGCGGAGTAACAGGCTCTGGAAACACCATATATTTT. Translated: CAISGGVTGSGNTIYF. The V gene is TRBV10-3, the J gene TRBJ1-3; D may be TRBD1 (5 bases). The CDR3 runs to 16 residues. Germline loops: CDR1 ENHRY, CDR2 SYGVKD. V was cut by 6 bases and J by 0 bases, with 15 bases left in between.

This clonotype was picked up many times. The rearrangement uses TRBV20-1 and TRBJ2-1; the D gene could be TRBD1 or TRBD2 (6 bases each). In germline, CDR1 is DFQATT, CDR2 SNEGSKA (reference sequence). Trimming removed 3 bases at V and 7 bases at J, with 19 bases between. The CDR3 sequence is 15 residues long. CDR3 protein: CSASYEGRGGNEQFF. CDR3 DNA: TGCAGTGCTAGTTATGAGGGCCGAGGGGGGAATGAGCAGTTCTTC.

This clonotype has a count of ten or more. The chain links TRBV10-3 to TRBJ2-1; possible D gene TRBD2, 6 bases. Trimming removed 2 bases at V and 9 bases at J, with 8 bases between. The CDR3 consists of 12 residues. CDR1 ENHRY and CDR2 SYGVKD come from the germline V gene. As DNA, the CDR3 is TGTGCCATCAGTGAGCCGGGGGTTGAGCAGTTCTTC. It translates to CAISEPGVEQFF.

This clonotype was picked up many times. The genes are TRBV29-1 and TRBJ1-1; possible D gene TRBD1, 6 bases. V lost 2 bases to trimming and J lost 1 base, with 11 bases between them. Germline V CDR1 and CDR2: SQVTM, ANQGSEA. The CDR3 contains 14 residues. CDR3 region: CSVEKIGGNTEAFF. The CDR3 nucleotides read TGCAGCGTTGAAAAGATAGGGGGGAACACTGAAGCTTTCTTT.

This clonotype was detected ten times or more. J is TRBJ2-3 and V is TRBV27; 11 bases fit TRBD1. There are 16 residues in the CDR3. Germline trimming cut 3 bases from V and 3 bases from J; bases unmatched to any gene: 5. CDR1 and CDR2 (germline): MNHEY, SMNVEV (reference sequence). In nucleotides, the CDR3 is TGTGCCAGCAGTTTTACGGGACAGGGGGAAACAGATACGCAGTATTTT. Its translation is CASSFTGQGETDTQYF.

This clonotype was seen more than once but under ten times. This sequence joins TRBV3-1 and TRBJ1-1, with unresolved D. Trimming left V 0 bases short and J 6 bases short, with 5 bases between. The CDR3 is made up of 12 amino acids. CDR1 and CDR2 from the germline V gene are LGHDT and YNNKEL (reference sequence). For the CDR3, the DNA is TGTGCCAGCAGCCAAGAATTTTCTGAAGCTTTCTTT. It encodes CASSQEFSEAFF.

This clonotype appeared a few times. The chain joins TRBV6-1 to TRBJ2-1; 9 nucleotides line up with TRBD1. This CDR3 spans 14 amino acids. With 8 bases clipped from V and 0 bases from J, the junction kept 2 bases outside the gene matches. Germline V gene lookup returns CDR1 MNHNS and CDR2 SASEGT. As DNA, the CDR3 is TGTGCCAGCGGGACAGGGAGCTCCTACAATGAGCAGTTCTTC. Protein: CASGTGSSYNEQFF.

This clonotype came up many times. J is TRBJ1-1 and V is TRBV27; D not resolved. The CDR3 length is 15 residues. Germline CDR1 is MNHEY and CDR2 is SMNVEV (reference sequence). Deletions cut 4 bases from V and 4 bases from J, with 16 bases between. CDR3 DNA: TGTGCCAGCAGTTCGGTTAGGGTAAAAACCACTGAAGCTTTCTTT. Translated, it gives CASSSVRVKTTEAFF.

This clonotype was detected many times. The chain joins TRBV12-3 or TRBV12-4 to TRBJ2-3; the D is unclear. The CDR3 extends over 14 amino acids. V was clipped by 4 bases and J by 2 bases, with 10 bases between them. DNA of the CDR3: TGTGCCAGCAGTTATGAAGCATTCACAGATACGCAGTATTTT. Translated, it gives CASSYEAFTDTQYF.

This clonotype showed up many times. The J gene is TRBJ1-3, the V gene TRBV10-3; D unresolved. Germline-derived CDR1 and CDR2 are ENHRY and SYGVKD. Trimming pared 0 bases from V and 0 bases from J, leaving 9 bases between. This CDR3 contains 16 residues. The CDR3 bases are TGTGCCATCAGTGAGTCCGGGATGAGCTCTGGAAACACCATATATTTT. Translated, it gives CAISESGMSSGNTIYF.